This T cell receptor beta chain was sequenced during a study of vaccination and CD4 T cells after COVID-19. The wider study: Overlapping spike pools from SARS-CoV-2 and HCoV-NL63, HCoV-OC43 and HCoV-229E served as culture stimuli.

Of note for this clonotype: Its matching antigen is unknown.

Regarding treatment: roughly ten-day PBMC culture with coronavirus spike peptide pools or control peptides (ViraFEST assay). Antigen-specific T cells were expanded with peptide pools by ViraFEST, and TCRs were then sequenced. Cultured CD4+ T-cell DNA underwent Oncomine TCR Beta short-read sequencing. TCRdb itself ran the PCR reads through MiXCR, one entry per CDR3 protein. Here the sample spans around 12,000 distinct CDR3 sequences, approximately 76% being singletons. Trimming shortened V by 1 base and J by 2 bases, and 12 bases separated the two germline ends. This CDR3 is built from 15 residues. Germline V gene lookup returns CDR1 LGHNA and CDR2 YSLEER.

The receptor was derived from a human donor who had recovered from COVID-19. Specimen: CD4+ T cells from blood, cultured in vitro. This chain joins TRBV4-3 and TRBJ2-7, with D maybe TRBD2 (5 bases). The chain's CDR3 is CASSQVTGSTYEQYF. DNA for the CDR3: TGCGCCAGCAGCCAAGTGACGGGGTCAACCTACGAGCAGTACTTC.